The present T cell receptor (beta chain) was sequenced within a study of cytomegalovirus exposure and HLA in healthy donors. Points from the study as a whole: Later, an analysis found that TCR clusters from the first cohort tended to co-occur in the roughly 130 validation repertoires. Confirmation in vitro established that a few CMV-associated chains were specific for CMV antigens. The classifier was said to identify cytomegalovirus status with high specificity and sensitivity.

Germline V CDR1 and CDR2: DFQATT, SNEGSKA (reference sequence). The V end lost 7 bases, the J end lost 5 bases, and 9 bases lay between the germline ends. The CDR3 runs to 11 residues. The donors were members of the roughly 120-subject validation cohort (separate from the roughly 700-subject first cohort). Produced via immunoSEQ multiplex PCR; TCRdb's table is partial and in-frame only. The sample lists 100,000 or so clones, 85% to 90% occurring once. In the case of this clone: Its antigen is undetermined.

This sequence was found in a woman under 30 in good health and CMV-seropositive. Source material: PBMCs. This chain uses TRBV20-1 with TRBJ1-5, with a tentative D call TRBD1 (6 bases). The CDR3: CSVGADQPQHF. The CDR3 DNA sequence: TGCAGTGTGGGGGCCGATCAGCCCCAGCATTTT.